The clone carrying this T cell receptor (beta chain) was observed at least ten times. These data come from a study of neurological immune-mediated disorders. Every sequencing run drew on 15-18 subjects and yielded over 200 million TCR-beta sequences. Via MiXCR, TCRdb re-called the 5' RACE reads, giving one row per CDR3 protein. Of approximately 59,000 distinct CDR3 sequences in the sample, around 5.1% are singletons; the top ten hold about 6%. The V gene's germline CDR1 is DFQATT and CDR2 SNEGSKA (reference sequence). The CDR3 has 14 residues. Trimming pared 6 bases from V and 2 bases from J, leaving 14 bases between.

The genes are TRBV20-1 and TRBJ2-1; D may correspond to TRBD1 or TRBD2 (6 bases each). Material: PBMCs. The origin of this receptor is a human donor with multiple sclerosis. The donor label of this sample is uncertain. The CDR3 nucleotides read TGCAGTGCCTCGAGGGGGGCACCCTACAATGAGCAGTTCTTC. The encoded protein is CSASRGAPYNEQFF.